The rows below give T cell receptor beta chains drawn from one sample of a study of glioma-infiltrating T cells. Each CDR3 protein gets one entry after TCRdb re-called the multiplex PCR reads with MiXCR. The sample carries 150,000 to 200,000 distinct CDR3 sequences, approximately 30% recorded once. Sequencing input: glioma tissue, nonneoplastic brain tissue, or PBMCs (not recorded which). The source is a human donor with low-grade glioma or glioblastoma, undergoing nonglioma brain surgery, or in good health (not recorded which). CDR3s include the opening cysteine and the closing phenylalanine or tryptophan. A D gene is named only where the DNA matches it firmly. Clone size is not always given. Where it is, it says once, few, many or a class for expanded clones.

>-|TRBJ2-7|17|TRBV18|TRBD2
CASSPPPSGRAFYEQYF
TGTGCCAGCTCACCACCCCCTAGCGGGAGGGCCTTCTACGAGCAATACTTC
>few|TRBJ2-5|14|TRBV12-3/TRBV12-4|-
CASSLSGGSETQYF
TGTGCCAGCAGTTTGTCTGGGGGAAGTGAGACCCAGTACTTC
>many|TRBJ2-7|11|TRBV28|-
CATGDNYEQYF
TGTGCCACTGGCGATAACTACGAGCAGTACTTC
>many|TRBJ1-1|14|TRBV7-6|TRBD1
CASSLNDRGTEAFF
TGTGCCAGCAGCTTAAACGACAGGGGCACTGAAGCTTTCTTT
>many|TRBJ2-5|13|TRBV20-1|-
CSAEGPVQETQYF
TGCAGTGCTGAGGGGCCTGTCCAAGAGACCCAGTACTTC
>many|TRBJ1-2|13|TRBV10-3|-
CAIRQGSNYGYTF
TGTGCCATCAGACAGGGTTCTAACTATGGCTACACCTTC
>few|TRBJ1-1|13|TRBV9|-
CASSPRIGTEAFF
TGTGCCAGCAGCCCGCGGATAGGGACTGAAGCTTTCTTT
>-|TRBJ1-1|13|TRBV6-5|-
CSSSLMGDTEAFF
TGTAGCAGCAGTTTGATGGGTGACACTGAAGCTTTCTTT
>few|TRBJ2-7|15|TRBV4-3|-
CASSQDFGTTYEQYF
TGCGCCAGCAGCCAAGATTTCGGAACTACCTACGAGCAGTACTTC
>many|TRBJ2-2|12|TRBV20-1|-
CSAIQGAGELFF
TGCAGTGCTATACAGGGAGCCGGGGAGCTGTTTTTT
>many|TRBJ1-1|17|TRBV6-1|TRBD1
CASSSSGTGGDNTEAFF
TGTGCCAGCAGTTCCTCCGGGACAGGGGGGGATAACACTGAAGCTTTCTTT
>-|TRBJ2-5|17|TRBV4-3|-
CASSQGGGTGLGETQYF
TGCGCCAGCAGCCAAGGGGGGGGGACAGGATTGGGAGAGACCCAGTACTTC
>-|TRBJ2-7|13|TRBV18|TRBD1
CASLLGQGYEQYF
TGTGCCAGCTTGCTGGGACAGGGCTACGAGCAGTACTTC